One and the same sample provided the 11 T cell receptor beta chains below, sequenced in a study of T-cell reconstitution after alpha-beta-depleted transplantation in children. Unique molecular identifiers tagged the TCRbeta library. TCRdb called the PCR reads again in MiXCR, with one record for every CDR3 protein. Of 230,000 or so distinct CDR3 sequences in the sample, 9.7% were seen once. The sample here was PBMCs from the stem cell graft donor, taken from the stem cell graft. These receptors were collected from a human donor who donated a stem cell graft to a child with SCID.

This clonotype has at least ten counts. The V and J genes are TRBV10-3 and TRBJ2-7, with a tentative D call TRBD2 (6 bases). CDR1 and CDR2 (germline): ENHRY, SYGVKD. This CDR3 is built from 13 residues. The germline V and J ends were trimmed by 4 bases and 6 bases, with 13 bases remaining between them. CDR3 coding DNA: TGTGCCATCAGTGTGGAGGGATTAGGCGAGCAGTACTTC. Translation: CAISVEGLGEQYF.

At least ten counts were recorded for this clonotype. The chain links TRBV28 to TRBJ2-3; 7 nucleotides line up with TRBD1. The CDR3 consists of 21 residues. V trimming: 6 bases; J trimming: 4 bases; junction bases outside the gene matches: 28. Germline CDR1 is MDHEN and CDR2 is SYDVKM. The CDR3 is CASSSAGGVSLRTRGSDTQYF. The CDR3, as DNA: TGTGCCAGCAGCTCAGCAGGGGGTGTGAGCTTACGGACGAGGGGGTCAGATACGCAGTATTTT.

This clonotype was picked up many times. The rearrangement joins TRBV5-1 to TRBJ2-7; D possibly corresponds to TRBD1 (5 bases). With 0 bases removed from V and 4 bases from J, the gap between germline ends came to 17 bases. The length of the CDR3 is 16 residues. CDR1 and CDR2 from the germline V gene are SGHRS and YFSETQ. CDR3 region: CASSLVVAGSGYEQYF. DNA for the CDR3: TGCGCCAGCAGCTTGGTGGTCGCAGGGTCAGGGTACGAGCAGTACTTC. Filled out from reference TRBV5-1 and TRBJ2-7, the complete variable domain reads KAGVTQTPRYLIKTRGQQVTLSCSPISGHRSVSWYQQTPGQGLQFLFEYFSETQRNKGNFPGRFSGRQFSNSRSEMNVSTLELGDSALYLCASSLVVAGSGYEQYFGPGTRLTVT.

This clonotype appeared a few times. The chain employs TRBV7-8 and TRBJ1-5, with D uncertain. Looked up from germline, CDR1 is SGHVS and CDR2 is FQNEAQ. The V gene lost 1 base and the J gene lost 0 bases, with 13 bases spanning the gap. CDR3 size: 17 residues. In DNA, the CDR3 is TGTGCCAGCAGCTTAGGATGGGTTGGGATTAGCAATCAGCCCCAGCATTTT. Translating gives CASSLGWVGISNQPQHF. Full variable domain (rest looked up from reference TRBV7-8 and TRBJ1-5): GAGVSQSPRYKVAKRGQDVALRCDPISGHVSLFWYQQALGQGPEFLTYFQNEAQLDKSGLPSDRFFAERPEGSVSTLKIQRTQQEDSAVYLCASSLGWVGISNQPQHFGDGTRLSIL.

This clonotype was seen many times. V and J are TRBV20-1 and TRBJ2-6; 10 bases map to TRBD1. V gave up 4 bases and J gave up 0 bases; unmatched junction bases: 3. Germline V gene data show CDR1 as DFQATT and CDR2 as SNEGSKA (reference sequence). CDR3 length equals 16 residues. The CDR3: CSATGQGVSGANVLTF. CDR3 nucleotides: TGCAGTGCTACCGGACAGGGGGTCTCTGGGGCCAACGTCCTGACTTTC.

This clonotype was counted only a few times. Just one base apart from a much larger clone, this may be a read error. V usage is TRBV20-1 and J usage is TRBJ1-1; a weak D match, TRBD1 (5 bases). CDR1 is DFQATT, CDR2 SNEGSKA, per germline (reference sequence). V dropped 6 bases and J dropped 0 bases, with 20 bases sitting between them. This CDR3 region has 16 residues. The CDR3 sequence is CSAYGTAPTMNTEAFF. DNA for the CDR3: TGCAGTGCCTACGGGACGGCTCCGACCATGAACACTGAAGCTTTCTTT.

There are many counts of this clonotype. This chain links TRBV28 with TRBJ1-4, with a weak D call TRBD1 (5 bases). Per the germline V gene, CDR1 is MDHEN and CDR2 is SYDVKM. The CDR3 contains 14 residues. The V end lost 4 bases, the J end lost 3 bases, and 9 bases lay between the germline ends. The CDR3 DNA follows: TGTGCCAGCAGTTGGGGGTCGGCTAATGAAAAACTGTTTTTT. Translation gives CASSWGSANEKLFF.

In its sample, this clonotype was seen many times. The chain links TRBV20-1 to TRBJ1-2; 9 positions agree with TRBD1. The CDR3 is 15 amino acids. J lost 3 bases, V lost 1 base, and 6 bases had no gene match. CDR1 is DFQATT, CDR2 SNEGSKA, per germline (reference sequence). The CDR3 is CSARAGQGGDYGYTF. DNA of the CDR3: TGCAGTGCTAGAGCGGGACAGGGAGGCGACTATGGCTACACCTTC.

Comments on this clonotype: One base away lies a much larger clone, so this may be a sequencing read error. The CDR3 loop reads CASSLLLAGGEQFF. In nucleotides, the CDR3 is TGCGCCAGCAGCTTGCTACTAGCGGGGGGTGAGCAGTTCTTC. V is TRBV5-1 and J is TRBJ2-1; 12 nucleotides match TRBD2. The ends lost 1 base at V and 9 bases at J; junction bases unmatched: 2. The CDR3 has 14 amino acids. The germline CDR1 and CDR2 sequences are SGHRS and YFSETQ.

This clonotype came up many times. The genes are TRBV7-9 and TRBJ2-7; the D is unclear. Trimming shortened V by 5 bases and J by 3 bases, and 8 bases separated the two germline ends. The CDR3 runs 12 residues. The germline CDR1 and CDR2 sequences are SEHNR and FQNEAQ (reference sequence). CDR3 sequence: CASSNKDYEQYF. In DNA form, the CDR3 reads TGTGCCAGCAGCAACAAAGACTACGAGCAGTACTTC.

This clonotype was seen repeatedly, ten times or more. The V and J genes are TRBV5-1 and TRBJ2-2, with 12 bases that match TRBD2. V lost 2 bases, J lost 0 bases, and 2 bases stayed unmatched. The germline V gene has CDR1 SGHRS and CDR2 YFSETQ. The length of the CDR3 is 17 residues. CDR3 amino acids: CASSLLAGGSNTGELFF. CDR3 bases: TGCGCCAGCAGCTTACTAGCGGGGGGCTCGAACACCGGGGAGCTGTTTTTT.